These 14 T cell receptor beta chains came from one sample sequenced in a study of T cell repertoires in cytomegalovirus infection. TCRdb itself ran the reads through MiXCR, one entry per CDR3 protein. The repertoire consists of under 800,000 distinct CDR3 sequences, with 20% to 30% occurring once and the leading ten covering around 7.6%. What was sequenced was CD8+ T cells from PBMCs. These receptors were obtained from a human donor in good health (CMV status not recorded). Some clones in this sample may be carry-over from other donors' samples.

This clonotype occurred many times. V gene TRBV7-2 combines with J gene TRBJ2-1; TRBD1 matches 10 bases. Germline V gives CDR1 SGHTA, CDR2 FQGNSA. J lost 8 bases, V lost 6 bases, and 10 bases had no gene match. The CDR3 totals 15 residues. CDR3 in amino acids: CASSLTGGVRDEQFF. Written as DNA, the CDR3 is TGTGCCAGCAGTTTGACAGGGGGCGTACGCGATGAGCAGTTCTTC.

Many counts were recorded for this clonotype. This chain joins TRBV14 and TRBJ2-5; tentative D call: TRBD1 (6 bases). Germline loops: CDR1 SGHDN, CDR2 FVKESK. This CDR3 spans 14 amino acids. V lost 2 bases and J 7 bases, leaving 14 bases between the germline ends. CDR3 bases: TGTGCCAGCAGCCAATGGGGGCAGGACTGGACCCAGTACTTC. It translates to CASSQWGQDWTQYF.

This clonotype has at least ten counts. The V and J genes are TRBV6-5 and TRBJ2-3; a possible D gene is TRBD1 (5 bases). Germline CDR1 reads MNHEY; CDR2 reads SVGAGI. This CDR3 is built from 14 residues. Trimming removed 0 bases from V and 10 bases from J, with 14 bases in between. The CDR3 region has the DNA TGTGCCAGCAGTTACTCGACAGCCGGGCAGGCGCAGTATTTT. Residues: CASSYSTAGQAQYF.

The V call is TRBV7-9, the J call TRBJ1-2; D remains unclear. The ends were cut back, 2 bases at V and 4 bases at J, with 11 bases in the middle. Looked up from germline, CDR1 is SEHNR and CDR2 is FQNEAQ (reference sequence). The CDR3 spans 14 residues. CDR3 DNA: TGTGCCAGCAGCTTAAGTTCAGCTCCCTATGGCTACACCTTC. Protein: CASSLSSAPYGYTF.

J is TRBJ2-7 and V is TRBV28; 8 bases agree with TRBD1. CDR1 is MDHEN, CDR2 SYDVKM, per germline. The ends lost 4 bases at V and 0 bases at J; junction bases unmatched: 8. CDR3 length equals 16 residues. Here the CDR3 DNA reads TGTGCCAGCAGTTCCACCCGGGACAGGCACTCCTACGAGCAGTACGTC. It translates to CASSSTRDRHSYEQYV.

This clonotype was found a few times. V and J are TRBV19 and TRBJ1-2; 7 bases match TRBD1. CDR1 and CDR2 from the germline V gene are LNHDA and SQIVND (reference sequence). The CDR3 loop spans 11 amino acids. V dropped 9 bases and J dropped 8; count of bases not matched to a gene: 6. Here the CDR3 DNA reads TGTGCCAGCAGGGGGGATCGCGGCTACACCTTC. Translating gives CASRGDRGYTF. The full variable domain, rest sourced from reference TRBV19 and TRBJ1-2, is DGGITQSPKYLFRKEGQNVTLSCEQNLNHDAMYWYRQDPGQGLRLIYYSQIVNDFQKGDIAEGYSVSREKKESFPLTVTSAQKNPTAFYLCASRGDRGYTFGSGTRLTVV.

This clonotype was seen a few times. This sequence joins TRBV2 and TRBJ1-5; TRBD1 agrees at 9 bases. The CDR3 is 15 residues long. V dropped 7 bases and J dropped 5; count of bases not matched to a gene: 9. Germline CDR1 and CDR2: SNHLY and FYNNEI. The CDR3 region has the DNA TGTGCCAGCACCCGGGACAGGGTCGGCGATCAGCCCCAGCATTTT. Its translation: CASTRDRVGDQPQHF.

There are many counts of this clonotype. The J gene is TRBJ2-3, the V gene TRBV7-2, with D tentatively TRBD2 (6 bases). V lost 3 bases and J lost 3, with 13 bases in between. This CDR3 has 15 amino acids. The germline CDR1 and CDR2 sequences are SGHTA and FQGNSA. DNA of the CDR3: TGTGCCAGCAGCTTCTTGCGGGGACTGACAGATACGCAGTATTTT. Translation: CASSFLRGLTDTQYF.

A few counts support this clonotype. The chain is built from TRBV14 and TRBJ2-7; D is possibly TRBD2 (5 bases). The germline V gene has CDR1 SGHDN and CDR2 FVKESK. The CDR3 extends over 12 amino acids. V shed 4 bases and J shed 6 bases, with 10 bases lying between them. CDR3 region: CASSRPGVEQYF. The DNA for the CDR3 is TGTGCCAGCAGCCGACCCGGGGTCGAGCAGTACTTC.

The chain links TRBV20-1 to TRBJ1-5, with TRBD1 identical over 9 bases. This CDR3 has 12 amino acids. Trimming cost V 7 bases and J 2 bases; bases outside gene matches: 0. Germline CDR1 and CDR2: DFQATT and SNEGSKA (reference sequence). The DNA for the CDR3 is TGCAGTGGACAGGGGGGCAATCAGCCCCAGCATTTT. Residues: CSGQGGNQPQHF.

To note about this clonotype: One end of the junction fails to match germline, which may point to a read error. The chain joins TRBV10-3 to TRBJ2-3, with D perhaps matching TRBD2 (7 bases). The length of the CDR3 is 15 residues. The germline gives CDR1 ENHRY, CDR2 SYGVKD. The CDR3 is CVIRRLTGGADTQYF. CDR3 in DNA: TGTGTCATCAGGAGGTTAACGGGGGGCGCAGATACGCAGTATTTT.

Many counts were recorded for this clonotype. The gene calls are TRBV14 and TRBJ1-5; D gene uncertain. The germline gives CDR1 SGHDN, CDR2 FVKESK. V lost 6 bases to trimming and J lost 6 bases, with 9 bases between them. The CDR3 totals 12 residues. The CDR3 sequence: CASSQVGQPQHF. In DNA, the CDR3 is TGTGCCAGCAGTCAGGTCGGTCAGCCCCAGCATTTT. The full variable domain, in which reference TRBV14 and TRBJ1-5 provide the parts outside the CDR3, is EAGVTQFPSHSVIEKGQTVTLRCDPISGHDNLYWYRRVMGKEIKFLLHFVKESKQDESGMPNNRFLAERTGGTYSTLKVQPAELEDSGVYFCASSQVGQPQHFGDGTRLSIL.

V and J are TRBV6-5 and TRBJ2-1; TRBD2 is a possible D gene (5 bases). V lost 9 bases and J lost 7, with 10 bases in between. CDR1 and CDR2 from the germline V gene are MNHEY and SVGAGI. The CDR3 has 11 residues. In DNA form, the CDR3 reads TGTGCCAGTTATCGGGGAAATGAGCAGTTCTTC. This gives the protein CASYRGNEQFF.

The table lists this clonotype with a count of one. The V and J genes are TRBV28 and TRBJ2-7; TRBD1 is a possible D gene (5 bases). The CDR3 is 13 residues long. In germline, CDR1 is MDHEN, CDR2 SYDVKM. Here the CDR3 reads CASGLGLSYEQYV. The CDR3 DNA reads as TGTGCCAGCGGTTTGGGGCTTTCCTACGAGCAGTACGTC.